This TCR beta chain was sequenced for a study of shared clonotypes between healthy human individuals. Findings and caveats of the study: Across subsets, estimated richness was generally greater for naive than for memory populations. Clonotype sharing across several donors was observed for around 5% of naive CD4 clonotypes.

Turning to this clone: Antigen unknown.

Replicate PCRs run on sorted subsets employed roughly 190 ng DNA, approximately 30,000 T cell genomes. Libraries were prepared by immunoSEQ multiplex PCR; TCRdb keeps only in-frame clonotypes and omits some of them. Among 400,000 to 600,000 clones, approximately 94% were seen once, and the ten largest hold about 0.064%. There were only Caucasian adults among the donors, and all lived in Nashville, Tennessee. The CDR3 loop spans 15 amino acids. Trimming took 0 bases from V and 2 from J, leaving 10 bases between them. CDR1 is KGHSH and CDR2 is LQKENI in the germline V gene. What was sequenced was naive CD4+ T cells sorted from blood. Subset noted: CD45RA+ positively selected. The V call is TRBV18, the J call TRBJ2-5; D perhaps matches TRBD1 (7 bases). This receptor was obtained from a woman under 40 in good health. CDR3 amino acids: CASSPPEGAQETQYF. As DNA, the CDR3 is TGTGCCAGCTCACCACCGGAGGGGGCACAAGAGACCCAGTACTTC.